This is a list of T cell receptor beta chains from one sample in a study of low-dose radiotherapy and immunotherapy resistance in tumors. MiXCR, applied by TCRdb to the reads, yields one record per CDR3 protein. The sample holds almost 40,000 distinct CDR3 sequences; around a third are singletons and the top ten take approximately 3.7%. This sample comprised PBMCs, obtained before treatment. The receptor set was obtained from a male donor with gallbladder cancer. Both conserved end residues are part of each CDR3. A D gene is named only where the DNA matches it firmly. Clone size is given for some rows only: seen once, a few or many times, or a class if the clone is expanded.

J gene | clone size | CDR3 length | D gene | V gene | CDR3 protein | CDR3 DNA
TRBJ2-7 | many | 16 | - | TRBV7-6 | CASSFDPDRRSYEQYF | TGTGCCAGCAGCTTCGATCCCGATCGGAGGTCCTACGAGCAGTACTTC
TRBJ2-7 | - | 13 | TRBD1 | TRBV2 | CASRRTGRTEQYF | TGTGCCAGCAGGCGGACAGGACGGACCGAGCAGTACTTC
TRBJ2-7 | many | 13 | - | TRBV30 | CAWTSWDSYEQYF | TGTGCCTGGACGTCCTGGGACTCCTACGAGCAGTACTTC
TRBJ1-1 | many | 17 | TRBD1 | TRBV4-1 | CASSQDPRQGGSTEAFF | TGCGCCAGCAGCCAAGATCCACGACAGGGTGGAAGCACTGAAGCTTTCTTT
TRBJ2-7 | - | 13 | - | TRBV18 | CASSPEQGREQYF | TGTGCCAGCTCCCCAGAACAGGGGAGGGAGCAGTACTTC
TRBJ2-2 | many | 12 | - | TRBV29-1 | CSAVSQTGELFF | TGCAGCGCCGTGAGTCAGACCGGGGAGCTGTTTTTT
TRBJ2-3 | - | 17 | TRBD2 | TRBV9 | CASSVVGSGANTDTQYF | TGTGCCAGCAGCGTAGTCGGTAGCGGGGCGAACACAGATACGCAGTATTTT
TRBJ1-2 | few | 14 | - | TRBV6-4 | CASSDGNFGYGYTF | TGTGCCAGCAGTGATGGAAATTTTGGCTATGGCTACACCTTC
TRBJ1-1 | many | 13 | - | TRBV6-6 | CASTMGTNTEAFF | TGTGCCAGCACCATGGGTACGAACACTGAAGCTTTCTTT
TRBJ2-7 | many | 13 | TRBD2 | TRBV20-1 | CSAGGGKIGEQYF | TGCAGTGCCGGGGGGGGGAAGATCGGTGAGCAGTACTTC
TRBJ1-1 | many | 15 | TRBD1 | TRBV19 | CASSGRDRGNTEAFF | TGTGCCAGTAGTGGCCGGGACAGGGGGAACACTGAAGCTTTCTTT
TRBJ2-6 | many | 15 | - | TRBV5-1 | CASSPVGDGANVLTF | TGCGCCAGCAGCCCCGTGGGGGATGGGGCCAACGTCCTGACTTTC
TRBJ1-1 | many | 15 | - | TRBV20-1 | CSATDGPAPRGEAFF | TGCAGTGCTACCGACGGGCCTGCACCCCGTGGTGAAGCTTTCTTT
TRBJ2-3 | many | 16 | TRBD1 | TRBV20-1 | CSAKELTGGFTDTQYF | TGCAGTGCCAAGGAGTTGACAGGGGGGTTCACAGATACGCAGTATTTT
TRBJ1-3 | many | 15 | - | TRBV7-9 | CASSRSGSSGNTIYF | TGTGCCAGCAGCCGCTCAGGGAGCTCTGGAAACACCATATATTTT
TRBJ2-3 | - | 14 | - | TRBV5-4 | CASSSSRGTDTQYF | TGTGCCAGCAGCTCCAGCCGCGGGACAGATACGCAGTATTTT
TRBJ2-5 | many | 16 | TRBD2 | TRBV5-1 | CASRSGTSGGGETQYF | TGCGCCAGCAGATCCGGGACTAGCGGCGGAGGAGAGACCCAGTACTTC
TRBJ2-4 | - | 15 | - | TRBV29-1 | CSVEDRTFSKNIQNF | TGCAGCGTTGAAGATCGGACATTCTCCAAAAACATTCAGAACTTC
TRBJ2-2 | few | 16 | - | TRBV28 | CASSFGAANTGELFFF | -
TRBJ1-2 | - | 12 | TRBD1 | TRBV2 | CASLNRGASPTF | TGTGCCAGCTTGAACAGGGGCGCGTCCCCTACCTTC
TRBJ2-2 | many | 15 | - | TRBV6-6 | CAITITGPLTGELFF | TGTGCCATCACCATAACAGGGCCTCTCACCGGGGAGCTGTTTTTT
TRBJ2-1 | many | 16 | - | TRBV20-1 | CSARDRETGSYNEQFF | TGCAGTGCTAGAGATCGGGAAACAGGGTCCTACAATGAGCAGTTCTTC
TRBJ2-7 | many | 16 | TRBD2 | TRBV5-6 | CASSEEGSGKRGEQYF | TGTGCCAGCAGCGAAGAAGGTAGCGGGAAAAGAGGCGAGCAGTACTTC
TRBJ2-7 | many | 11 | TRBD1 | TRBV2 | CAGQGTGQQYF | TGTGCAGGACAGGGCACAGGTCAGCAGTACTTC
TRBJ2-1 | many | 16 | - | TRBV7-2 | CASSLGGDPSYNEQFF | TGTGCCAGCAGCTTAGGGGGAGACCCCTCCTACAATGAGCAGTTCTTC
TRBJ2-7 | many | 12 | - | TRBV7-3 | CASSLNGYEQYF | TGTGCCAGCAGCTTAAACGGGTACGAGCAGTACTTC
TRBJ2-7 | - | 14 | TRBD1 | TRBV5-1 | CASSISGQVYEQYF | TGCGCCAGCTCCATCTCCGGACAGGTCTACGAGCAGTACTTC
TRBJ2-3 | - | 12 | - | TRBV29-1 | CSVITGAIDPYF | TGCAGCGTGATAACCGGGGCCATAGATCCGTATTTT
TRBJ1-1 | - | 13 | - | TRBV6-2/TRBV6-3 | CASSWAANTEAFF | TGTGCCAGCAGTTGGGCAGCGAACACTGAAGCTTTCTTT
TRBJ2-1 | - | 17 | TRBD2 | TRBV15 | CATSGFIAGSSYNEQFF | TGTGCCACCAGCGGGTTTATAGCGGGAAGCTCCTACAATGAGCAGTTCTTC
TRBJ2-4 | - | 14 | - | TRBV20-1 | CSVRGGAKRNIQYF | TGCAGTGTCCGGGGAGGAGCAAAAAGAAACATTCAGTACTTC
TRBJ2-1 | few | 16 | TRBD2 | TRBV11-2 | CASSSLAGGPGYEQFF | TGTGCCAGCAGCTCTTTAGCGGGGGGGCCGGGTTACGAGCAGTTCTTC
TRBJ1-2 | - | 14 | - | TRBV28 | CASSPRAYGYGYTF | TGTGCCAGCAGTCCCAGGGCTTACGGATATGGCTACACCTTC
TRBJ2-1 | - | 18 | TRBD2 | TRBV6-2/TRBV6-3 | CASTVFRSSGGFYNEQFF | TGTGCCAGCACCGTCTTTCGGAGTAGCGGGGGCTTCTACAATGAGCAGTTCTTC
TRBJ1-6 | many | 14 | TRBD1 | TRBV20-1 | CSADQGEGSSPLHF | TGCAGTGCTGATCAGGGGGAGGGTAGTTCACCCCTCCACTTT
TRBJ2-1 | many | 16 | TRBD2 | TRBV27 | CASNRAGLSSYNEQFF | TGTGCCAGCAACCGAGCGGGGCTGAGCTCCTACAATGAGCAGTTCTTC
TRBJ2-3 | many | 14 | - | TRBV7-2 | CASSLGAGPGTQYF | TGTGCCAGCAGCTTAGGGGCGGGACCCGGTACGCAGTATTTT
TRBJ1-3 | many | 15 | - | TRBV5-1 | CASSLAPGYGNTIYF | TGCGCCAGCAGCTTGGCCCCAGGATATGGAAACACCATATATTTT
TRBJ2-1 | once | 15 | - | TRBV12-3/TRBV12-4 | CASSDLARSYNEQFF | TGTGCCAGCAGTGATCTAGCGAGGTCCTACAATGAGCAGTTCTTC
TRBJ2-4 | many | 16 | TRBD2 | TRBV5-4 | CASSGVSGGAKNIQYF | TGTGCCAGCAGTGGGGTCAGCGGGGGGGCCAAAAACATTCAGTACTTC
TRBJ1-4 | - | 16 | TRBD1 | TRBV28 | CASSLRDRTWDEKLFF | TGTGCCAGCAGTTTGCGGGACAGGACCTGGGATGAAAAACTGTTTTTT